This entry lists 14 T cell receptor beta chains sequenced from one sample in a study of tumor-infiltrating lymphocytes in localized non-small cell lung cancer. Profiling relied on immunoSEQ multiplex PCR, and the TCRdb table lists in-frame clones only, not all of them. The sample yields under 25,000 clones, approximately 64% seen once. Specimen: lung tumor tissue. All receptors come from a human donor with non-small cell lung cancer.

This clone showed up just a few times. This chain uses TRBV7-3 with TRBJ1-5; D gene unclear. This CDR3 spans 13 amino acids. The V and J ends lost 5 bases and 0 bases respectively, with 5 bases between them. The germline CDR1 and CDR2 sequences are SGHTA and FQGTGA. CDR3 sequence (DNA): TGTGCCAGCAGCCCAGATAGCAATCAGCCCCAGCATTTT. Amino acid sequence: CASSPDSNQPQHF.

The rearrangement joins TRBV30 to TRBJ2-7; TRBD1 matches at 7 bases. Trimming took 2 bases from V and 7 from J; bases not matched to a gene: 5. CDR3 length: 12 residues. Germline values: CDR1 GTSNPN, CDR2 SVGIG (reference sequence). In DNA, the CDR3 is TGTGCCTGGAGTCCAACAGGGGAAGAGCAGTACTTC. Its translation: CAWSPTGEEQYF.

The chain has TRBV5-1 and TRBJ2-1, with 10 bases fitting TRBD2. Unmatched junction bases numbered 4, after V lost 4 bases and J lost 9 bases. This CDR3 is 13 amino acids long. From germline, CDR1 is SGHRS and CDR2 YFSETQ. For the CDR3, the DNA is TGCGCCAGCAGCGCGGGACTAGCGACTGAGCAGTTCTTC. Translation gives CASSAGLATEQFF.

V and J are TRBV11-2 and TRBJ2-7; a possible D gene is TRBD1 (5 bases). Germline values: CDR1 SGHAT, CDR2 FQNNGV. The germline V and J ends were trimmed by 5 bases and 3 bases, with 8 bases remaining between them. The CDR3 runs to 12 residues. The CDR3 region has the DNA TGTGCCAGCAGCCTCCAGGGCTACGAGCAGTACTTC. Its translation: CASSLQGYEQYF. The full variable domain, rest sourced from reference TRBV11-2 and TRBJ2-7, is EAGVAQSPRYKIIEKRQSVAFWCNPISGHATLYWYQQILGQGPKLLIQFQNNGVVDDSQLPKDRFSAERLKGVDSTLKIQPAKLEDSAVYLCASSLQGYEQYFGPGTRLTVT.

The rearrangement links TRBV9 to TRBJ2-1; 12 bases fit TRBD2. V lost 3 bases and J lost 10; bases outside the gene matches: 11. Germline V gene lookup returns CDR1 SGDLS and CDR2 YYNGEE. The CDR3 spans 16 residues. The CDR3: CASSESPGLAGGEQFF. DNA for the CDR3: TGTGCCAGCAGCGAGTCTCCGGGACTAGCGGGTGGAGAGCAGTTCTTC.

The V call is TRBV10-2, the J call TRBJ2-6; TRBD2 matches at 10 bases. V shed 1 base, J shed 2 bases, and the junction held 14 bases outside the gene matches. CDR3 size: 21 residues. The germline V gene has CDR1 WSHSY and CDR2 SAAADI. The CDR3 DNA reads as TGCGCCAGCAGTGAGTTACAACCGGGACTAGCGATTAGGGCTGGGGCCAACGTCCTGACTTTC. The encoded protein is CASSELQPGLAIRAGANVLTF.

The rearrangement joins TRBV27 to TRBJ2-2; 8 nucleotides agree with TRBD2. The CDR3 spans 16 residues. Germline CDR1 is MNHEY and CDR2 is SMNVEV (reference sequence). Losses at the gene ends were 5 bases for V and 2 bases for J; bases not matched to a gene: 7. The CDR3 here is CASSILAGSNTGELFF. The CDR3 nucleotides read TGTGCCAGCAGTATCTTAGCGGGATCAAACACCGGGGAGCTGTTTTTT.

By share, this clone counts as medium-sized. The genes are TRBV7-9 and TRBJ2-7; D call uncertain. Germline CDR1 SEHNR, CDR2 FQNEAQ (reference sequence). V was shortened by 5 bases and J by 7 bases, with 15 bases between the two germline ends. The CDR3 runs to 13 residues. The CDR3 sequence: CASSPKQRPEQYF. Here the CDR3 DNA reads TGTGCCAGCAGCCCAAAACAGAGACCTGAGCAGTACTTC.

This chain links TRBV5-1 with TRBJ2-7, with D perhaps TRBD2 (5 bases). CDR3 size: 15 residues. Germline lookup yields CDR1 SGHRS and CDR2 YFSETQ. Trimming pared 1 base from V and 4 bases from J, leaving 15 bases between. The CDR3 sequence is CASSLSVTGLYEQYF. The CDR3 DNA sequence: TGCGCCAGCAGCTTGTCTGTGACTGGACTTTACGAGCAGTACTTC.

V and J are TRBV11-2 and TRBJ2-7; D possibly corresponds to TRBD2 (5 bases). The CDR3 is 14 amino acids. V lost 1 base, J lost 2 bases, and 9 bases lay in between. CDR1 is SGHAT, CDR2 FQNNGV, per germline. CDR3 residues: CASSLGRGPYEQYF. CDR3 DNA sequence: TGTGCCAGCAGCTTAGGACGGGGTCCCTACGAGCAGTACTTC.

This chain connects TRBV29-1 to TRBJ2-7; 8 bases line up with TRBD1. Trimming cost V 5 bases and J 6 bases; bases outside gene matches: 12. CDR1 is SQVTM, CDR2 ANQGSEA, per germline. CDR3 size: 14 residues. CDR3 sequence reads: CSVNGQGISSEQYF. CDR3 nucleotides: TGCAGCGTTAATGGACAGGGCATCTCTAGCGAGCAGTACTTC.

This chain joins TRBV10-2 and TRBJ1-2, with D perhaps matching TRBD1 (6 bases). The V gene lost 4 bases and the J gene lost 8 bases, with 11 bases spanning the gap. The CDR3 covers 12 residues. The germline CDR1 and CDR2 sequences are WSHSY and SAAADI. The CDR3 DNA reads TGCGCCAGCAGTGCCTTGGGGGGCGGCTACACCTTC. It is translated as CASSALGGGYTF.

The chain couples TRBV27 to TRBJ1-4; maybe TRBD1 (5 bases). Germline CDR1 MNHEY, CDR2 SMNVEV (reference sequence). Trimming shortened V by 4 bases and J by 2 bases, and 14 bases separated the two germline ends. CDR3 length: 16 residues. CDR3 sequence reads: CASSSGRVDTNEKLFF. CDR3 DNA: TGTGCCAGCAGTTCGGGCAGGGTAGACACTAATGAAAAACTGTTTTTT.

The rearrangement uses TRBV6-5 and TRBJ2-3, with D perhaps TRBD1 (6 bases). CDR1 MNHEY and CDR2 SVGAGI come from the germline V gene. This CDR3 has 13 residues. The V and J ends lost 8 bases and 2 bases respectively, with 11 bases between them. The CDR3 sequence: CASGRQDTDTQYF. The CDR3 DNA reads TGTGCCAGCGGTCGACAGGACACAGATACGCAGTATTTT.